This TCR beta chain derives from a study of blood T cell repertoires in COVID-19. The repertoire was sequenced with immunoSEQ multiplex PCR; TCRdb's copy has only in-frame clones and lacks some. This sample has roughly 76,000 clones, with 75% to 85% found just once. Trimming took 8 bases from V and 6 from J; bases not matched to a gene: 10. The CDR3 totals 13 residues. Germline CDR1 reads MDHEN; CDR2 reads SYDVKM. This rearrangement joins TRBV28 to TRBJ2-7, with 7 bases fitting TRBD1. The sample consisted of peripheral blood. This TCR came from a human donor in a cohort sampled during active COVID-19. The CDR3 loop is CASYRQYRGEQYF. DNA for the CDR3: TGTGCCAGCTACCGGCAATACAGGGGCGAGCAGTACTTC.